Below, 8 T cell receptor beta chains from the same sample are listed, as sequenced in a study of control samples from healthy donors and cancer patients. Measured with immunoSEQ multiplex PCR; TCRdb has only the in-frame clones, and not every one. The table includes 40,000 or so clones, 91% detected once. Material for sequencing was PBMCs. The source is a woman aged 35 to 49 with head and neck cancer.

The genes are TRBV29-1 and TRBJ2-3; a possible D gene is TRBD2 (7 bases). The CDR3 length is 14 residues. Germline CDR1 SQVTM, CDR2 ANQGSEA. V was clipped by 8 bases and J by 4 bases, with 19 bases between them. CDR3 residues: CSSLGGPYSDTQYF. DNA for the CDR3: TGCAGCTCTCTGGGGGGGCCCTACTCAGATACGCAGTATTTT.

This chain connects TRBV7-9 to TRBJ2-1, with 13 bases that match TRBD2. In germline, CDR1 is SEHNR, CDR2 FQNEAQ (reference sequence). This CDR3 is built from 18 residues. J lost 2 bases, V lost 6 bases, and 10 bases had no gene match. The CDR3 reads CASRPTSGRARTYNEQFF. CDR3 DNA: TGTGCCAGCAGACCTACTAGCGGGAGGGCGAGGACCTACAATGAGCAGTTCTTC.

The rearrangement uses TRBV3-1 (or the pseudogene TRBV3-2) and TRBJ2-3, with TRBD2 identical over 9 bases. This CDR3 comprises 15 residues. The germline gives CDR1 LGHDT, CDR2 YNNKEL (reference sequence). V lost 5 bases to trimming and J lost 0 bases; unmatched junction nucleotides: 3. The CDR3 spells CASSSLAGSTDTQYF. Written as DNA, the CDR3 is TGTGCCAGCAGCTCCCTAGCGGGGAGCACAGATACGCAGTATTTT.

The chain uses TRBV7-2 and TRBJ2-7; TRBD2 might be the D (6 bases). The CDR3 contains 14 residues. V was trimmed by 3 bases and J by 2 bases, leaving 11 bases between them. Germline-derived CDR1 and CDR2 are SGHTA and FQGNSA. The CDR3 DNA reads TGTGCCAGCAGCTTCCGGCTAGCGACCTACGAGCAGTACTTC. This sequence encodes CASSFRLATYEQYF.

V and J are TRBV15 and TRBJ2-1, with 11 bases that match TRBD2. The CDR3 length is 14 residues. Germline V gene sequence: CDR1 LNHNV, CDR2 YYDKDF (reference sequence). The ends lost 3 bases at V and 5 bases at J; junction bases unmatched: 0. The CDR3 DNA sequence: TGTGCCACCAGCAGGGGACTAGCGGACAATGAGCAGTTCTTC. Its translation: CATSRGLADNEQFF.

The rearrangement uses TRBV5-1 and TRBJ1-1, with no clear D. Looked up from germline, CDR1 is SGHRS and CDR2 is YFSETQ. The CDR3 is 14 residues long. Between the trimmed V and J ends, which lost 0 bases and 1 base, there was a span of 7 bases. CDR3 DNA sequence: TGCGCCAGCAGCTTGGAGCCACCGAACACTGAAGCTTTCTTT. Its protein is CASSLEPPNTEAFF.

V and J are TRBV5-4 and TRBJ2-1; the D gene is possibly TRBD2 (6 bases). V was trimmed by 3 bases and J by 9 bases, leaving 25 bases between them. The V gene's germline CDR1 is SGHNT and CDR2 YYREEE (reference sequence). The CDR3 has 17 residues. The CDR3 coding sequence is TGTGCCAGCAGCTCCGCCTGGGGGGTCGGGGGAAATGCTGAGCAGTTCTTC. Its protein product is CASSSAWGVGGNAEQFF.

This clone was seen just once. The chain carries TRBV30 and TRBJ2-7, with no clear D. Germline V gene data show CDR1 as GTSNPN and CDR2 as SVGIG (reference sequence). Trimming took off 2 bases at V and 4 bases at J, with 9 bases between the two ends. This CDR3 region has 12 residues. CDR3 region: CAWSPPDYEQYF. The CDR3 nucleotides are TGTGCCTGGAGTCCTCCGGATTACGAGCAGTACTTC.